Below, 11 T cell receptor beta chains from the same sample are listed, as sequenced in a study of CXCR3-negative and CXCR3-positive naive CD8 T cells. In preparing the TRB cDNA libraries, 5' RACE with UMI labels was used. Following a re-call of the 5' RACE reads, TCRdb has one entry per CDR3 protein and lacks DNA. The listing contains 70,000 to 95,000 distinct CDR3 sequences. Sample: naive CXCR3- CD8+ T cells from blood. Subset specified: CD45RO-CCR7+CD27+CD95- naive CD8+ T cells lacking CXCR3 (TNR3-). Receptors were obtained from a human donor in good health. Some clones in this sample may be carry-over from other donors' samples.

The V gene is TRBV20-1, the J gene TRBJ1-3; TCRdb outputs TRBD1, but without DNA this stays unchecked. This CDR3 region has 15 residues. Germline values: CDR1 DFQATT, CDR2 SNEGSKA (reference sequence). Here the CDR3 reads CSARDRGRIENTIYF.

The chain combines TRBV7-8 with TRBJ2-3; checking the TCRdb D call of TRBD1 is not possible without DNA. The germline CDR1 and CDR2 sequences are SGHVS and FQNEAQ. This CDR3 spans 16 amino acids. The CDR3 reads CASSLPRQGGADTQYF. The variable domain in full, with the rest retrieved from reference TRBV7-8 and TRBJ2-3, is GAGVSQSPRYKVAKRGQDVALRCDPISGHVSLFWYQQALGQGPEFLTYFQNEAQLDKSGLPSDRFFAERPEGSVSTLKIQRTQQEDSAVYLCASSLPRQGGADTQYFGPGTRLTVL.

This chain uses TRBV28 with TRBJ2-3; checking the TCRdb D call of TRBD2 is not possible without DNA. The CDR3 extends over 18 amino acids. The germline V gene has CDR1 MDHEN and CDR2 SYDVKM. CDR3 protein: CASSTGLAGDASTDTQYF.

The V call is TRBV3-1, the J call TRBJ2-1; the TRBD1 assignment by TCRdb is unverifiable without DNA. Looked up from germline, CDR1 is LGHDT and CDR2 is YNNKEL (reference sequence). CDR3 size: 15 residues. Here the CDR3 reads CASSQDGGWTNEQFF.

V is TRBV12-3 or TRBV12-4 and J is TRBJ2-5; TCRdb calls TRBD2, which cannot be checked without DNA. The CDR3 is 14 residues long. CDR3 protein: CASSYSPAGETQYF.

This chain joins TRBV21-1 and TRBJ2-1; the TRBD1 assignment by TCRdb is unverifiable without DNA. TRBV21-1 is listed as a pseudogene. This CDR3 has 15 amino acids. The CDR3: CASSKGHRGGHEQFF.

This CDR3 reads CASTVAQAETQYF. The V call is TRBV12-3 or TRBV12-4, the J call TRBJ2-5. There are 13 residues in the CDR3.

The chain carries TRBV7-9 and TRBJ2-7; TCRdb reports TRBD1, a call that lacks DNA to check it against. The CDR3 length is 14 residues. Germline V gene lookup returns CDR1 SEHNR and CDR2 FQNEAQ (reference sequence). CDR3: CASSGRQGAYEQYF.

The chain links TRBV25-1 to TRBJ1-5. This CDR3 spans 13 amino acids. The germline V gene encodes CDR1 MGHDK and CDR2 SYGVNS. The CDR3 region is CASSEGLGQPQHF.

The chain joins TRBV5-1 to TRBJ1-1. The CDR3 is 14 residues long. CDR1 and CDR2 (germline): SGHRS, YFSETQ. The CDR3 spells CASSLFSGNTEAFF. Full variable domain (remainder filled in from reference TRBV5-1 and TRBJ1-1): KAGVTQTPRYLIKTRGQQVTLSCSPISGHRSVSWYQQTPGQGLQFLFEYFSETQRNKGNFPGRFSGRQFSNSRSEMNVSTLELGDSALYLCASSLFSGNTEAFFGQGTRLTVV.

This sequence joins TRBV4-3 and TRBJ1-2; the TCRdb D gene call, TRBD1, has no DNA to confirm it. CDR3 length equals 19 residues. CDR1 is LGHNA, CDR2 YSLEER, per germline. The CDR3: CASSQDAGHNPPGAYGYTF.